The 11 T cell receptor beta chains below all came from one sample that was sequenced in a study of T cells in Graves' hyperthyroidism and ophthalmopathy. What was amplified from RNA transcripts were TCR beta CDR3 regions. The HTBI primer set served for first-round RT-PCR of the TCR CDR3. TCRdb reprocessed the multiplex PCR reads via MiXCR and lists one record per CDR3 protein. This table holds some 500,000 distinct CDR3 sequences, approximately 15% found once. Sequenced sample: blood. The receptors here all came from a woman under 30 with Graves' hyperthyroidism.

This clonotype was seen at least ten times. The gene calls are TRBV5-1 and TRBJ1-6, with 7 bases matching TRBD1. This CDR3 has 15 residues. V lost 4 bases, J lost 7 bases, and 8 bases stayed unmatched. Germline V gene lookup returns CDR1 SGHRS and CDR2 YFSETQ. CDR3 residues: CASSINRGSNSPLHF. The CDR3 coding sequence is TGCGCCAGCAGCATCAACAGGGGATCCAATTCACCCCTCCACTTT.

V is TRBV18 and J is TRBJ2-1, with D unclear. V lost 2 bases and J lost 10, with 6 bases in between. The germline CDR1 and CDR2 sequences are KGHSH and LQKENI. The CDR3 has 11 amino acids. The CDR3 DNA is TGTGCCAGCTCACCAGTAGGAGAGCAGTTCTTC. It codes for CASSPVGEQFF.

This chain connects TRBV19 to TRBJ1-5; TRBD1 might be the D (5 bases). Germline V gives CDR1 LNHDA, CDR2 SQIVND (reference sequence). This CDR3 contains 17 residues. The V and J ends lost 5 bases and 2 bases respectively, with 19 bases between them. The CDR3, as DNA: TGTGCCAGTAGTTGGCGGGGGTCGCCCCAGGGCAATCAGCCCCAGCATTTT. This translates into CASSWRGSPQGNQPQHF. Supplemented by reference TRBV19 and TRBJ1-5, the full variable domain reads DGGITQSPKYLFRKEGQNVTLSCEQNLNHDAMYWYRQDPGQGLRLIYYSQIVNDFQKGDIAEGYSVSREKKESFPLTVTSAQKNPTAFYLCASSWRGSPQGNQPQHFGDGTRLSIL.

A few counts support this clonotype. V is TRBV10-2 and J is TRBJ2-3; D uncertain. The CDR3 consists of 15 residues. V was shortened by 6 bases and J by 2 bases, with 15 bases between the two germline ends. CDR1 is WSHSY and CDR2 is SAAADI in the germline V gene. The CDR3 is CASRQERKFTDTQYF. The CDR3 DNA is TGCGCCAGCAGACAAGAGCGAAAATTCACAGATACGCAGTATTTT.

Ten or more counts support this clonotype. V usage is TRBV4-1 and J usage is TRBJ2-7, with TRBD1 matching 10 bases. The junction had 5 bases not matched to a gene; V was cut back by 1 base and J by 2 bases. Germline V gene sequence: CDR1 MGHRA, CDR2 YSYEKL. CDR3 length: 16 residues. CDR3 in amino acids: CASSQVTGQGTYEQYF. In DNA, the CDR3 is TGCGCCAGCAGCCAAGTAACGGGACAGGGGACCTACGAGCAGTACTTC.

This clonotype was seen many times. The chain recombines TRBV3-1 with TRBJ1-2; TRBD1 matches 7 bases. The CDR3 extends over 14 amino acids. V dropped 2 bases and J dropped 3; count of bases not matched to a gene: 3. In germline, CDR1 is LGHDT, CDR2 YNNKEL (reference sequence). CDR3 sequence reads: CASSQPDRDYGYTF. The CDR3 DNA is TGTGCCAGCAGCCAACCCGACAGGGACTATGGCTACACCTTC.

The chain has TRBV11-3 and TRBJ2-1, with TRBD2 matching over 8 bases. This CDR3 contains 17 residues. CDR1 is SGHNT and CDR2 is YENEEA in the germline V gene. The V and J ends lost 6 bases and 9 bases, in that order; junction bases with no gene match: 19. The CDR3 loop reads CASRIRGSGSISVEQFF. As DNA, the CDR3 is TGTGCCAGCAGGATCAGGGGAAGCGGGAGTATCAGTGTTGAGCAGTTCTTC.

V gene TRBV20-1 combines with J gene TRBJ2-2; 7 bases are a match to TRBD1. The V gene end was trimmed by 2 bases and the J gene end by 6 bases; junction bases not matched to a gene: 6. The V gene's germline CDR1 is DFQATT and CDR2 SNEGSKA (reference sequence). The CDR3 spans 14 residues. The CDR3 loop is CSARPGTVAGELFF. The CDR3 DNA reads as TGCAGTGCTAGACCCGGGACAGTGGCCGGGGAGCTGTTTTTT.

The chain employs TRBV20-1 and TRBJ2-1; D might be TRBD2 (5 bases). Germline V gives CDR1 DFQATT, CDR2 SNEGSKA (reference sequence). This CDR3 contains 11 residues. Deletions cut 1 base from V and 13 bases from J, with 11 bases between. DNA for the CDR3: TGCAGTGCTAGAGGGTTCGAGGGACAGTTCTTC. Protein product: CSARGFEGQFF.

V usage is TRBV6-1 and J usage is TRBJ1-5, with no clear D. V lost 6 bases and J lost 2, with 11 bases in between. Germline values: CDR1 MNHNS, CDR2 SASEGT. CDR3 length: 14 amino acids. CDR3 DNA sequence: TGTGCCAGCAGCGGGGATAGCGGCAATCAGCCCCAGCATTTT. Its translation is CASSGDSGNQPQHF.

This clonotype was counted many times. This chain connects TRBV12-3 or TRBV12-4 to TRBJ2-3; D is possibly TRBD2 (5 bases). The CDR3 length is 14 residues. Trimming left V 5 bases short and J 2 bases short, with 11 bases between. DNA of the CDR3: TGTGCCAGCAGTCTGAACCGGGACACAGATACGCAGTATTTT. The encoded protein is CASSLNRDTDTQYF.